Listed here are 11 T cell receptor beta chains from one sample, sequenced in a study of T cells in tuberculosis. Repertoires were generated with immunoSEQ multiplex PCR, while TCRdb's copy carries only in-frame clones and drops some. The sample yields more than 30,000 clones, approximately 93% seen once. Time point of the sample: new active TB diagnosis, blood taken before or within 7 days of starting treatment. The sample in question was PBMCs, obtained at tuberculosis diagnosis. The receptors shown here come from an adult with tuberculosis.

This chain uses TRBV10-3 with TRBJ2-1, with D possibly being TRBD1 (6 bases). V was shortened by 8 bases and J by 7 bases, with 21 bases between the two germline ends. CDR3 size: 15 residues. Germline assignment: CDR1 ENHRY and CDR2 SYGVKD. The CDR3 protein is CAISSPNREGNEQFF. The CDR3 DNA reads as TGTGCCATCTCGTCACCAAACAGGGAAGGAAATGAGCAGTTCTTC.

V gene TRBV20-1 combines with J gene TRBJ2-4, with D unclear. V lost 1 base and J lost 8, with 6 bases in between. CDR3 length: 11 amino acids. The germline V gene encodes CDR1 DFQATT and CDR2 SNEGSKA (reference sequence). The CDR3, as DNA: TGCAGTGCTAGAGTATTTGACATTCAGTACTTC. Its translation: CSARVFDIQYF.

V is TRBV7-2 and J is TRBJ1-1; D is uncertain. Germline assignment: CDR1 SGHTA and CDR2 FQGNSA. The CDR3 sequence is 15 residues long. The ends were cut back, 4 bases at V and 2 bases at J, with 14 bases in the middle. The CDR3 is CASSSDAGFNTEAFF. The CDR3 DNA follows: TGTGCCAGCAGCTCAGATGCGGGATTTAACACTGAAGCTTTCTTT.

The V gene is TRBV18, the J gene TRBJ1-2, with D perhaps matching TRBD1 (5 bases). Germline V gene sequence: CDR1 KGHSH, CDR2 LQKENI. The ends were cut back, 4 bases at V and 4 bases at J, with 10 bases in the middle. The CDR3 has 13 residues. CDR3 nucleotides: TGTGCCAGCTCACAACAGGATCGCTATGGCTACACCTTC. Protein: CASSQQDRYGYTF.

V is TRBV6-1 and J is TRBJ1-1; TRBD1 agrees at 9 bases. With 2 bases clipped from V and 1 base from J, the junction kept 8 bases outside the gene matches. Germline-derived CDR1 and CDR2 are MNHNS and SASEGT. This CDR3 has 17 residues. CDR3 amino acids: CASSEQGDRETNTEAFF. The DNA of the CDR3 is TGTGCCAGCAGTGAACAGGGGGACAGGGAGACGAACACTGAAGCTTTCTTT.

This clone appeared a single time. The chain recombines TRBV6-5 with TRBJ1-6; 10 bases match TRBD1. Looked up from germline, CDR1 is MNHEY and CDR2 is SVGAGI. The CDR3 length is 15 residues. Trimming took 4 bases from V and 7 from J; bases not matched to a gene: 4. The CDR3 bases are TGTGCCAGCAGTTTAACGGGACAGGGGAATTCACCCCTCCACTTT. Protein: CASSLTGQGNSPLHF.

This chain links TRBV18 with TRBJ2-7; 9 positions agree with TRBD1. The length of the CDR3 is 17 residues. In germline, CDR1 is KGHSH, CDR2 LQKENI. The V gene end was trimmed by 1 base and the J gene end by 6 bases; junction bases not matched to a gene: 13. This CDR3 is CASSPRRGSGTGSEQYF. The CDR3 DNA sequence: TGTGCCAGCTCACCACGACGAGGGTCCGGGACAGGGAGCGAGCAGTACTTC.

This clone has a handful of counts. The chain couples TRBV7-8 to TRBJ1-6, with D perhaps matching TRBD1 (5 bases). The CDR3 is 15 residues long. Germline V gene data show CDR1 as SGHVS and CDR2 as FQNEAQ. Trimming took 1 base from V and 10 from J, leaving 14 bases between them. CDR3 DNA sequence: TGTGCCAGCAGCTTAGGAATTCGGGGGGAATCACCCCTCCACTTT. Its protein product is CASSLGIRGESPLHF.

This chain connects TRBV4-3 to TRBJ1-2; 8 bases are a match to TRBD1. Germline V CDR1 and CDR2: LGHNA, YSLEER. V trimming: 0 bases; J trimming: 8 bases; junction bases outside the gene matches: 8. This CDR3 region has 15 residues. The CDR3 is CASSQEWQGARGYTF. The CDR3 nucleotides read TGCGCCAGCAGCCAAGAGTGGCAGGGGGCGCGGGGCTACACCTTC.

The gene calls are TRBV27 and TRBJ2-7; 7 bases match TRBD2. Losses at the gene ends were 1 base for V and 5 bases for J; bases not matched to a gene: 5. The CDR3 contains 14 residues. CDR1 MNHEY and CDR2 SMNVEV come from the germline V gene (reference sequence). The CDR3 here is CASSLLGRAHEQYF. The CDR3 DNA reads as TGTGCCAGCAGTTTATTGGGGAGGGCTCACGAGCAGTACTTC.

This chain joins TRBV11-3 and TRBJ2-1; unclear D gene. CDR1 and CDR2 (germline): SGHNT, YENEEA. Trimming shortened V by 3 bases and J by 6 bases, and 18 bases separated the two germline ends. This CDR3 spans 16 amino acids. CDR3 in DNA: TGTGCCAGCAGCTTGATGCGAGGTCTCGGGTCCAATGAGCAGTTCTTC. It translates to CASSLMRGLGSNEQFF.